This is a list of T cell receptor beta chains from one sample in a study of blood T cells in healthy people across ages. TCRdb analysed the 5' RACE reads with MiXCR anew, one entry per CDR3 protein. The sample yields 550,000 to 600,000 distinct CDR3 sequences, roughly 28% seen once. Sequenced sample: blood. Receptors originate from a woman in her seventies in good health. Each CDR3 is given with its conserved first and last residue. A D gene is named only where the DNA matches it firmly. Expanded clones get a size class; other rows say once, few or many, or leave the size out.

J gene | D gene | clone size | V gene | CDR3 protein | CDR3 DNA
TRBJ2-7 | . | few | TRBV2 | CASRYLADEQYF | TGTGCCAGCAGATACTTAGCAGACGAGCAGTACTTC
TRBJ2-3 | . | . | TRBV12-3/TRBV12-4 | CASSRIAGTDTQYF | TGTGCCAGCAGCCGAATTGCAGGCACAGATACGCAGTATTTT
TRBJ2-2 | . | many | TRBV7-9 | CASITEGRSNTGELFF | TGTGCCAGCATTACCGAAGGGCGGTCGAACACCGGGGAGCTGTTTTTT
TRBJ2-1 | . | . | TRBV9 | CASSVGASVYNEQFF | TGTGCCAGCAGCGTAGGCGCTAGCGTATACAATGAGCAGTTCTTC
TRBJ2-1 | . | . | TRBV12-3/TRBV12-4 | CASSFLGGPYNEQFF | TGTGCCAGCAGCTTCCTGGGGGGGCCTTACAATGAGCAGTTCTTC
TRBJ1-5 | . | . | TRBV27 | CASSPLGGRQPQHF | TGTGCCAGCAGTCCCCTTGGGGGTCGACAGCCCCAGCATTTT
TRBJ1-3 | . | . | TRBV7-9 | CASSPLGAAWGNTIYF | TGTGCCAGCAGCCCACTTGGGGCAGCGTGGGGAAACACCATATATTTT
TRBJ1-2 | TRBD1 | . | TRBV6-1 | CASSEGQTSGYTF | TGTGCCAGCAGTGAGGGACAGACCAGCGGCTACACCTTC
TRBJ2-7 | . | few | TRBV6-5 | CASRPGLISYEQYF | TGTGCCAGCAGACCGGGACTCATCTCTTACGAGCAGTACTTC
TRBJ1-2 | . | . | TRBV4-3 | CASSRGNSHYGYTF | TGCGCCAGCAGCCGAGGGAACAGCCACTATGGCTACACCTTC
TRBJ1-5 | . | few | TRBV3-1 | CANSPGRWERGNQPQHF | TGTGCCAACTCCCCGGGACGGTGGGAGCGAGGCAATCAGCCCCAGCATTTT
TRBJ1-2 | . | . | TRBV9 | CASSSREGGYGYTF | TGTGCCAGCAGCTCTCGAGAGGGGGGATATGGCTACACCTTC
TRBJ2-2 | TRBD2 | . | TRBV7-2 | CASSLRAGGRTGELFF | TGTGCCAGCAGCTTACGAGCGGGGGGGCGGACCGGGGAGCTGTTTTTT
TRBJ1-1 | . | few | TRBV15 | CATSPGLGGRTEAFF | TGTGCCACCAGCCCCGGTTTAGGGGGGAGGACTGAAGCTTTCTTT
TRBJ2-3 | . | . | TRBV5-8 | CASTALDTQYF | TGTGCCAGCACGGCTCTGGATACGCAGTATTTT
TRBJ2-5 | . | few | TRBV25-1 | CASSSDGVLKTQYF | TGTGCCAGCAGTTCCGACGGGGTTCTGAAGACCCAGTACTTC
TRBJ2-2 | . | . | TRBV14 | CASSFQHGTGELFF | TGTGCCAGCAGCTTCCAACATGGAACCGGGGAGCTGTTTTTT
TRBJ2-7 | . | . | TRBV11-2 | CASSFGQVAYEQYF | TGTGCCAGCAGCTTTGGCCAGGTTGCCTACGAGCAGTACTTC
TRBJ2-5 | . | once | TRBV5-1 | CASSLQGWVQETQYF | TGCGCCAGCAGCCTCCAGGGGTGGGTACAAGAGACCCAGTACTTC
TRBJ2-5 | . | few | TRBV5-1 | CASSWIPSETQYF | TGCGCCAGCAGCTGGATTCCCTCCGAGACCCAGTACTTC
TRBJ1-3 | . | few | TRBV12-3/TRBV12-4 | CASSWSARTGNTIYF | TGTGCCAGCAGTTGGTCAGCTAGGACTGGAAACACCATATATTTT
TRBJ1-2 | . | few | TRBV6-5 | CASRLTGSDGYTF | TGTGCCAGCAGGCTCACAGGGTCGGATGGCTACACCTTC
TRBJ1-2 | . | few | TRBV6-2/TRBV6-3 | CASSPPLLDGYTF | TGTGCCAGCAGTCCCCCTCTTTTGGATGGCTACACCTTC
TRBJ1-6 | . | . | TRBV7-9 | CASSLDPLNSPLHF | TGTGCCAGCAGCTTAGATCCTCTTAATTCACCCCTCCACTTT
TRBJ2-3 | . | . | TRBV12-3/TRBV12-4 | CASSNWYREERTDMQYF | TGTGCCAGCAGCAACTGGTACAGAGAAGAAAGAACAGATATGCAATATTTT
TRBJ2-7 | . | few | TRBV7-6 | CASSLAGVVYEQYF | TGTGCCAGCAGCTTAGCAGGGGTCGTCTACGAGCAGTACTTC
TRBJ1-4 | . | few | TRBV7-9 | CASSLVTPIGEKLFF | TGTGCCAGCAGCTTAGTTACCCCAATCGGGGAAAAACTGTTTTTT
TRBJ1-2 | TRBD1 | . | TRBV10-3 | CAITAGTGEGGYTF | TGTGCCATCACCGCCGGGACAGGGGAAGGCGGCTACACCTTC
TRBJ2-1 | . | . | TRBV5-1 | CASSLEPGTYNEQFF | TGCGCCAGCAGCTTGGAGCCGGGTACCTACAATGAGCAGTTCTTC
TRBJ2-4 | . | . | TRBV7-2 | CASSLVEGMGKNIQYF | TGTGCCAGCAGCTTAGTCGAGGGTATGGGCAAAAACATTCAGTACTTC
TRBJ2-3 | TRBD2 | many | TRBV6-5 | CASSAWTSGGDTQYF | TGTGCCAGCAGTGCTTGGACTAGCGGGGGTGATACGCAGTATTTT
TRBJ1-2 | . | few | TRBV9 | CASSVEGTYYGYTF | TGTGCCAGCAGCGTAGAAGGCACCTACTATGGCTACACCTTC
TRBJ1-4 | . | . | TRBV9 | CASSQGPSNEKLFF | TGCGCCAGCAGCCAGGGACCCTCTAATGAAAAACTGTTTTTT
TRBJ1-2 | . | few | TRBV6-5 | CASRPTENYGYTF | TGTGCCAGCAGGCCCACGGAAAACTATGGCTACACCTTC
TRBJ2-3 | TRBD2 | . | TRBV7-9 | CASSLGVKSGSTDTQYF | TGTGCCAGCAGCTTAGGTGTTAAGAGCGGGAGTACAGATACGCAGTATTTT
TRBJ2-2 | . | . | TRBV4-2 | CASSQDGVGGMTGELFF | TGTGCCAGCAGCCAAGATGGTGTGGGCGGTATGACCGGGGAGCTGTTTTTT
TRBJ2-3 | TRBD2 | . | TRBV20-1 | CSVDGTTTGTQYF | TGCAGTGTGGACGGGACTACCACAGGTACGCAGTATTTT
TRBJ2-5 | TRBD1 | . | TRBV2 | CASSAGTGKGAQYF | TGTGCCAGCAGCGCTGGGACAGGGAAAGGGGCCCAGTACTTC
TRBJ2-1 | . | few | TRBV7-2 | CASSLAFGVYNEQFF | TGTGCCAGCAGCTTAGCTTTTGGGGTTTACAATGAGCAGTTCTTC
TRBJ1-2 | TRBD1 | . | TRBV19 | CASSMGTGARSGGYTF | TGTGCCAGTAGTATGGGGACAGGGGCTCGATCCGGCGGCTACACCTTC
TRBJ2-7 | . | . | TRBV28 | CASTHLYEQYF | TGTGCCAGCACCCACCTCTACGAGCAGTACTTC
TRBJ2-5 | TRBD2 | . | TRBV11-2 | CASSLRPPSGILGRGAQETQYF | TGTGCCAGCAGCTTAAGGCCTCCTAGCGGCATCCTGGGAAGGGGCGCCCAAGAGACCCAGTACTTC
TRBJ1-2 | . | few | TRBV27 | CASSLLSSTSMGYTF | TGTGCCAGCAGTTTACTATCGAGTACTTCTATGGGCTACACCTTC
TRBJ1-5 | . | . | TRBV4-2 | CASSQDRQGQPQHF | TGTGCCAGCAGCCAAGACCGTCAAGGGCAGCCCCAGCATTTT
TRBJ1-2 | . | few | TRBV3-1 | CASSPSRASYGYTF | TGCGCCAGCAGCCCATCGCGGGCCAGCTATGGCTACACCTTC
TRBJ2-3 | TRBD2 | few | TRBV12-5 | CATGPGTSWSTDTQYF | TGTGCTACAGGTCCCGGGACTAGCTGGAGCACAGATACGCAGTATTTT
TRBJ2-4 | TRBD2 | few | TRBV7-2 | CASSLVGSGGAGNIQYF | TGTGCCAGCAGCTTAGTGGGTAGCGGGGGGGCCGGAAACATTCAGTACTTC
TRBJ1-3 | . | . | TRBV5-1 | CASSEGVSGNTIYF | TGCGCCAGCAGCGAAGGGGTCTCTGGAAACACCATATATTTT